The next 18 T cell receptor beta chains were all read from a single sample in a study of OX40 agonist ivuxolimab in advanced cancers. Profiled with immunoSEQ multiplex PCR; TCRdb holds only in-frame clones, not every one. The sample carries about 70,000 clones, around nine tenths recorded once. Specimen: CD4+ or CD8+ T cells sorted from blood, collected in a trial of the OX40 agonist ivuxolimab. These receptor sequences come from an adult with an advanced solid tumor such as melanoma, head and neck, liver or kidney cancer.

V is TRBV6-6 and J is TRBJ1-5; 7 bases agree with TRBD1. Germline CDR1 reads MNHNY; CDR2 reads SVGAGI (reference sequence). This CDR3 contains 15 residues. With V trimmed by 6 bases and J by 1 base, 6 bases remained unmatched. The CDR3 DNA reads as TGTGCCAGCAGCTACGACAGGGCAAGCAATCAGCCCCAGCATTTT. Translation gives CASSYDRASNQPQHF.

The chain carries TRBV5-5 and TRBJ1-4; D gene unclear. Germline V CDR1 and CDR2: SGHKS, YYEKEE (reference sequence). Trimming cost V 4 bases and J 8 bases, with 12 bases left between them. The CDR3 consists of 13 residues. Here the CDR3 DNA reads TGTGCCAGCAGCACGGGTAGCGCGGAAAAACTGTTTTTT. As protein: CASSTGSAEKLFF.

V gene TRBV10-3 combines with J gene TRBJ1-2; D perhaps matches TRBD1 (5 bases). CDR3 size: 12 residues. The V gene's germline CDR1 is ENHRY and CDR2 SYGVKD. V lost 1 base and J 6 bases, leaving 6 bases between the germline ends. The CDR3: CAISEFRDGYTF. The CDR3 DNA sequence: TGTGCCATCAGTGAGTTCAGGGATGGCTACACCTTC.

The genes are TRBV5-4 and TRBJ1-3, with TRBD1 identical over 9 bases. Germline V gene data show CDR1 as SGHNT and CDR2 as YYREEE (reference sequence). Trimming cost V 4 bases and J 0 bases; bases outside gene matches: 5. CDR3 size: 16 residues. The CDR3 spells CASSPTGGSSGNTIYF. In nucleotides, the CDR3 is TGTGCCAGCAGCCCTACAGGGGGCTCCTCTGGAAACACCATATATTTT.

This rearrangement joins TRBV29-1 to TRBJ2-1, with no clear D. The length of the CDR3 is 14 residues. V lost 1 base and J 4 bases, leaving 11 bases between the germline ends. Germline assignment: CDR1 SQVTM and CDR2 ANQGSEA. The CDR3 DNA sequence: TGCAGCGTTGAAGTCCAGCCCTTTTACAATGAGCAGTTCTTC. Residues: CSVEVQPFYNEQFF.

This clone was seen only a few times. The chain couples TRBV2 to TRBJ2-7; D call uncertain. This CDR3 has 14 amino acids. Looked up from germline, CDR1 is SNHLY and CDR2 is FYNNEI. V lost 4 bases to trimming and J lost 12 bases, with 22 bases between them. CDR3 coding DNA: TGTGCCAGCAGTGTGGGCGGTGGATTACGAGCACGGTACTTC. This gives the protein CASSVGGGLRARYF.

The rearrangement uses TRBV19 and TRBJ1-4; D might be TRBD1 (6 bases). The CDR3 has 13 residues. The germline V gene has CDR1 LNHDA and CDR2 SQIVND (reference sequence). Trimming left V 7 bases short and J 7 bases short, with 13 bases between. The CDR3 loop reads CASIAQGSEKLFF. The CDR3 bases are TGTGCCAGTATAGCACAGGGATCTGAAAAACTGTTTTTT.

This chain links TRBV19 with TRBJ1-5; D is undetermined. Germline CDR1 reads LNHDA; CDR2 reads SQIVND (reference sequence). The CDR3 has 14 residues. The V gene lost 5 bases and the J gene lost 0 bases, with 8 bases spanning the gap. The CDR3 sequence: CASSPPLSNQPQHF. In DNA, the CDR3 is TGTGCCAGTAGTCCTCCCCTTAGCAATCAGCCCCAGCATTTT.

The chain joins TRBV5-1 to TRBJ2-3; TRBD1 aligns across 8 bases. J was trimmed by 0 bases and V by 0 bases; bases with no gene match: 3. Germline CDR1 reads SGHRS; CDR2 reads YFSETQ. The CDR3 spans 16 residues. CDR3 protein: CASSLGDRLSTDTQYF. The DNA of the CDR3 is TGCGCCAGCAGCTTGGGGGACAGGCTGAGCACAGATACGCAGTATTTT.

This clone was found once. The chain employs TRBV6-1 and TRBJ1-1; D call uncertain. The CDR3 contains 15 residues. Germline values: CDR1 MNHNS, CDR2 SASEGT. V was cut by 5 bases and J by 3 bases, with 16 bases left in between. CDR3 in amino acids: CASSSQPLTHTEAFF. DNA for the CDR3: TGTGCCAGCAGTAGCCAGCCCCTTACCCACACTGAAGCTTTCTTT.

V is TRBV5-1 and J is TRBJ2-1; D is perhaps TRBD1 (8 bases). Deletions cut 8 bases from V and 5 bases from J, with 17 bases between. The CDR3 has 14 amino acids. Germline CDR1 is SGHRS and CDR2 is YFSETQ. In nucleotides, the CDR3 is TGCGCCAGTATCAGCGGGACAGGTGACAATGAGCAGTTCTTC. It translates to CASISGTGDNEQFF. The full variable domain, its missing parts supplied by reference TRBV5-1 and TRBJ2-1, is KAGVTQTPRYLIKTRGQQVTLSCSPISGHRSVSWYQQTPGQGLQFLFEYFSETQRNKGNFPGRFSGRQFSNSRSEMNVSTLELGDSALYLCASISGTGDNEQFFGPGTRLTVL.

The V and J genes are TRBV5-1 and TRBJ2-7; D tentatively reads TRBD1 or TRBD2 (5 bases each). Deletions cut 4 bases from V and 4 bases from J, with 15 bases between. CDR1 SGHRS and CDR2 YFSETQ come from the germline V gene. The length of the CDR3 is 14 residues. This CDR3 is CASSRGQAPYEQYF. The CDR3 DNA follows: TGCGCCAGCAGCCGGGGCCAGGCCCCTTACGAGCAGTACTTC.

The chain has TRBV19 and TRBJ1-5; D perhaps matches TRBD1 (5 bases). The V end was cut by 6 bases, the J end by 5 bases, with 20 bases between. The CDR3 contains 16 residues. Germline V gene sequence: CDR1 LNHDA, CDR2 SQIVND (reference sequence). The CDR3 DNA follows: TGTGCCAGTAGAGCCCAGGGTCCTCTCCGAGATCAGCCCCAGCATTTT. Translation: CASRAQGPLRDQPQHF.

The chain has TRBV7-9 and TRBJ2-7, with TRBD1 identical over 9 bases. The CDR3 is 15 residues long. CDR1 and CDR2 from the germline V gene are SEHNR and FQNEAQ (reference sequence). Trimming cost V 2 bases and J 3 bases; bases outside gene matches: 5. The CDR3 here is CASSLPGQGLYEQYF. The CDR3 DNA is TGTGCCAGCAGCTTACCGGGACAGGGACTCTACGAGCAGTACTTC.

CDR3 loop: CSVYGPSAGYGYTF. As DNA, the CDR3 is TGCAGCGTTTACGGACCGTCCGCGGGCTATGGCTACACCTTC. V gene TRBV29-1 combines with J gene TRBJ1-2; D remains ambiguous. The CDR3 has 14 amino acids. Germline values: CDR1 SQVTM, CDR2 ANQGSEA. The germline V and J ends were trimmed by 5 bases and 4 bases, with 17 bases remaining between them.

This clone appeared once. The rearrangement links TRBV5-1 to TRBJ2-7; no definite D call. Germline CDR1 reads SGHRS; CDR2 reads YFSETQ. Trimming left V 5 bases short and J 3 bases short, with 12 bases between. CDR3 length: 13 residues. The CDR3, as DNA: TGCGCCAGCAGTACACCCTCGGACTACGAGCAGTACTTC. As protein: CASSTPSDYEQYF.

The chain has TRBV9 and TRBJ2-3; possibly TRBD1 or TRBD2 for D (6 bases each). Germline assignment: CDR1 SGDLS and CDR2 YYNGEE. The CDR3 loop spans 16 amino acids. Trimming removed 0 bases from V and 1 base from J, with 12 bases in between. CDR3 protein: CASSVAGGGRTDTQYF. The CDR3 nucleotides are TGTGCCAGCAGCGTAGCAGGAGGGGGGCGCACAGATACGCAGTATTTT.

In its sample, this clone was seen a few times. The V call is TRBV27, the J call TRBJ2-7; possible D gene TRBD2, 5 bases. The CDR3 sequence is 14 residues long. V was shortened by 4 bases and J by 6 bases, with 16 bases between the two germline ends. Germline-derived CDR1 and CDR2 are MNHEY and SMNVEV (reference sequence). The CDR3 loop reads CASSSPARGGEQYF. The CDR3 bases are TGTGCCAGCAGTTCCCCCGCCCGGGGTGGCGAGCAGTACTTC.